Listed below are T cell receptor beta chains from one sample, sequenced in a study of neoadjuvant anti-PD-1 for oral cavity cancer. Sequenced by immunoSEQ multiplex PCR; TCRdb stores in-frame clones only, minus some. The top ten clones hold about 3.1% of a sample with under 7,000 clones, around three quarters of them seen once. Sequenced here: PBMCs, sampled before nivolumab (anti-PD-1) treatment. The receptors originated from a person between 40 and 85 years old with oral cavity squamous cell carcinoma. CDR3s include the opening cysteine and the closing phenylalanine or tryptophan. A D gene is named only where the DNA matches it firmly. Clone size is not always given. Where it is, it says once, few, many or a class for expanded clones.

>TRBV27|TRBJ2-1|few|TRBD2
CASSLSGGDSYNEQFF
TGTGCCAGCAGTTTAAGCGGGGGGGACTCCTACAATGAGCAGTTCTTC
>TRBV6-5|TRBJ1-1|.|TRBD1
CASSYRTGPNTEAFF
TGTGCCAGCAGTTACAGGACAGGGCCAAACACTGAAGCTTTCTTT
>TRBV19|TRBJ2-2|.|.
CASSPWQATNTGELFF
TGTGCCAGTAGTCCTTGGCAGGCGACGAACACCGGGGAGCTGTTTTTT
>TRBV2|TRBJ1-6|.|.
CASRRNEGGGSPLHF
TGTGCCAGCAGAAGAAACGAGGGAGGCGGATCACCCCTCCACTTT
>TRBV6-1|TRBJ2-1|.|.
CASSAVGGGHYNEQFF
TGTGCCAGCAGTGCCGTCGGCGGGGGACACTACAATGAGCAGTTCTTC
>TRBV7-7|TRBJ2-5|.|.
CASSSRPGETQYF
TGTGCCAGCAGCTCGCGGCCTGGGGAGACCCAGTACTTC
>TRBV9|TRBJ2-2|once|TRBD2
CASSEPTSGGPGELFF
TGTGCCAGCAGCGAGCCGACTAGCGGGGGGCCCGGGGAGCTGTTTTTT
>TRBV6-1|TRBJ1-2|once|TRBD1
CAGDIRGRDGGYTF
TGTGCCGGGGACATCAGGGGGCGCGATGGTGGCTACACCTTC
>TRBV11-2|TRBJ2-7|.|TRBD2
CASSLNVASGYEQYF
TGTGCCAGCAGCTTAAACGTGGCTAGCGGTTACGAGCAGTACTTC
>TRBV5-8|TRBJ1-2|.|TRBD1
CASSLVGTGQGEYGYTF
TGTGCCAGCAGCTTGGTCGGAACGGGACAGGGAGAGTATGGCTACACCTTC
>TRBV6-5|TRBJ1-2|.|TRBD1
CASSYSKQGDLSGYTF
TGTGCCAGCAGTTACTCGAAGCAGGGGGATCTATCCGGCTACACCTTC
>TRBV4-2|TRBJ2-3|.|TRBD2
CASSRREAGGPRAQYF
TGTGCCAGCAGCCGACGTGAAGCGGGGGGCCCCCGTGCGCAGTATTTT
>TRBV7-9|TRBJ2-7|.|.
CASSFKESGLLGSRHEQYF
TGTGCCAGCAGCTTCAAGGAATCCGGCCTCCTCGGGAGCAGGCACGAGCAGTACTTC
>TRBV7-8|TRBJ1-2|.|TRBD1
CASSPGGTRDRGRMGYTF
TGTGCCAGCAGCCCGGGGGGAACCCGGGACAGGGGGCGCATGGGCTACACCTTC
>TRBV27|TRBJ2-2|once|.
CASSFRGQELFRELFF
TGTGCCAGCAGTTTTAGGGGTCAGGAGTTATTTAGGGAGCTGTTTTTT
>TRBV5-1|TRBJ2-3|.|.
CASSLVRGITDTQYF
TGCGCCAGCAGCTTGGTTAGAGGGATCACAGATACGCAGTATTTT
>TRBV9|TRBJ2-3|.|.
CASSARDIRTDTQYF
TGTGCCAGCAGCGCCCGGGACATACGCACAGATACGCAGTATTTT
>TRBV9|TRBJ2-1|once|TRBD2
CASSVAGGVSYNEQFF
TGTGCCAGCAGCGTAGCTGGGGGGGTCTCCTACAATGAGCAGTTCTTC
>TRBV9|TRBJ2-1|once|.
CASSVVGWYGEEEQFF
TGTGCCAGCAGCGTAGTGGGATGGTACGGCGAAGAAGAGCAGTTCTTC
>TRBV7-8|TRBJ1-6|few|TRBD1
CASSFVGQDYNSPLHF
TGTGCCAGCAGCTTCGTAGGACAGGACTATAATTCACCCCTCCACTTT
>TRBV19|TRBJ1-5|.|.
CASSTAGGNQPQHF
TGTGCCAGTAGTACGGCTGGGGGAAATCAGCCCCAGCATTTT
>TRBV10-3|TRBJ1-3|.|TRBD1
CAKRTGLSSSGNTIYF
TGTGCCAAGCGGACAGGGTTGTCGTCCTCTGGAAACACCATATATTTT
>TRBV19|TRBJ1-6|once|.
CASTYFGSHNSPLHF
TGTGCCAGTACGTATTTCGGCAGCCACAATTCACCCCTCCACTTT
>TRBV28|TRBJ1-6|medium-sized|.
CASRSGTRDSPLHF
TGTGCCAGCAGGTCCGGGACCAGAGATTCACCCCTCCACTTT
>TRBV7-9|TRBJ2-1|.|.
CASSFSYNEQFF
TGTGCCAGCAGTTTCTCCTACAATGAGCAGTTCTTC
>TRBV7-9|TRBJ2-3|.|TRBD2
CASSPGGAGRSSTDTQYF
TGTGCCAGCAGCCCCGGGGGAGCGGGGCGCTCTAGCACAGATACGCAGTATTTT
>TRBV6-6|TRBJ1-2|.|TRBD1
CASSYRTGGAEGYTF
TGTGCCAGCAGTTATAGGACAGGGGGCGCGGAGGGCTACACCTTC
>TRBV7-6|TRBJ2-5|few|.
CASSLIGGGPEETQYF
TGTGCCAGCAGCTTGATTGGCGGGGGCCCCGAAGAGACCCAGTACTTC
>TRBV29-1|TRBJ2-2|.|.
CTVSRAGTGELFF
TGCACCGTCTCGAGGGCCGGCACCGGGGAGCTGTTTTTT
>TRBV13|TRBJ2-5|.|.
CASSLLRQGAMETQYF
TGTGCCAGCAGCTTATTACGGCAGGGTGCCATGGAGACCCAGTACTTC
>TRBV19|TRBJ1-1|.|.
CASSVSVNTEAFF
TGTGCCAGTAGTGTGTCAGTAAACACTGAAGCTTTCTTT
>TRBV7-2|TRBJ2-2|.|TRBD2
CASSLSGGAWTGELFF
TGTGCCAGCAGCTTAAGCGGGGGGGCGTGGACCGGGGAGCTGTTTTTT
>TRBV29-1|TRBJ1-1|.|.
CSVDPGRTEAFF
TGCAGCGTTGATCCGGGGAGGACTGAAGCTTTCTTT
>TRBV6-1|TRBJ1-1|.|TRBD1
CASSPQGYTEAFF
TGTGCCAGTTCACCACAGGGGTACACTGAAGCTTTCTTT
>TRBV7-9|TRBJ2-5|.|.
CASSLAMGGETQYF
TGTGCCAGCAGCTTAGCGATGGGAGGAGAGACCCAGTACTTC
>TRBV4-1|TRBJ1-3|.|.
CASSKSSRTATSSGNTIYF
TGCGCCAGCAGCAAGTCCTCAAGGACAGCCACCTCCTCTGGAAACACCATATATTTT
>TRBV6-6|TRBJ1-2|.|.
CASTQTGAGYGYTF
TGTGCCAGCACCCAGACGGGGGCGGGGTATGGCTACACCTTC
>TRBV11-3|TRBJ2-5|.|.
CASSFGGQETQYF
TGTGCCAGCAGCTTCGGCGGGCAAGAGACCCAGTACTTC
>TRBV29-1|TRBJ2-2|.|TRBD1
CSVRLQGAGELFF
TGCAGCGTCCGATTACAGGGGGCCGGGGAGCTGTTTTTT